This T cell receptor beta chain came from a study of radiotherapy plus CTLA-4 blockade in lung cancer. Worth noting for this clone: Its antigen is currently unknown. In the same sample, other DNA sequences code for this CDR3.

Overall study results and limits: The best prediction of response reportedly came from early blood T cell clone dynamics, with interferon-beta. Researchers report tumor-derived TCR clones expanding in blood after radiotherapy plus ipilimumab.

This CDR3 region has 15 residues. V was pared by 0 bases and J by 4 bases, with 12 bases between. Germline V gene sequence: CDR1 MNHEY, CDR2 SVGAGI. Here immunoSEQ multiplex PCR was the method, and the copy in TCRdb shows in-frame clones only, minus some. The sample lists tens of thousands of clones, less than 80% occurring once. The sequences come from peripheral blood, collected from a patient treated with radiotherapy plus ipilimumab. The source is a human donor with non-small cell lung cancer that progressed on radiotherapy plus ipilimumab. The chain has TRBV6-5 and TRBJ1-1, with D hard to call. CDR3 loop: CASSYSQSGSTEAFF. The CDR3 nucleotides are TGTGCCAGCAGTTACTCCCAGAGTGGGAGCACTGAAGCTTTCTTT.